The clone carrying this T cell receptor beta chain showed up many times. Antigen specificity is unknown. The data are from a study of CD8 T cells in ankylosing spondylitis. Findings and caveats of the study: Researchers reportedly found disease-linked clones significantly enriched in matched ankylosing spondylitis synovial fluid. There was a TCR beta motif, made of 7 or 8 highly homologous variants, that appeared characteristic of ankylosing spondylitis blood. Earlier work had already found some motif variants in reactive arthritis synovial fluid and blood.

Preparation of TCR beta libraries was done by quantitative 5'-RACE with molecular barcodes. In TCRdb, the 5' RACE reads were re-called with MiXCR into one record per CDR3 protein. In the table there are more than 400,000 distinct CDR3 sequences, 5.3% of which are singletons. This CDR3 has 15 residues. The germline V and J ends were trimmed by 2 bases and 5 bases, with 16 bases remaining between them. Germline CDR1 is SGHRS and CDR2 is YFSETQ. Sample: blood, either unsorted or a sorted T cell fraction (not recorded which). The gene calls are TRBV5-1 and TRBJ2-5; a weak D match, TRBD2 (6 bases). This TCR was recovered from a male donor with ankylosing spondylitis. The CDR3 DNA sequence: TGCGCCAGCAGCTTTAGGCGGGGTCCTCAGGAGACCCAGTACTTC. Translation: CASSFRRGPQETQYF. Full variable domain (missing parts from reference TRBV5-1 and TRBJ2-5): KAGVTQTPRYLIKTRGQQVTLSCSPISGHRSVSWYQQTPGQGLQFLFEYFSETQRNKGNFPGRFSGRQFSNSRSEMNVSTLELGDSALYLCASSFRRGPQETQYFGPGTRLLVL.